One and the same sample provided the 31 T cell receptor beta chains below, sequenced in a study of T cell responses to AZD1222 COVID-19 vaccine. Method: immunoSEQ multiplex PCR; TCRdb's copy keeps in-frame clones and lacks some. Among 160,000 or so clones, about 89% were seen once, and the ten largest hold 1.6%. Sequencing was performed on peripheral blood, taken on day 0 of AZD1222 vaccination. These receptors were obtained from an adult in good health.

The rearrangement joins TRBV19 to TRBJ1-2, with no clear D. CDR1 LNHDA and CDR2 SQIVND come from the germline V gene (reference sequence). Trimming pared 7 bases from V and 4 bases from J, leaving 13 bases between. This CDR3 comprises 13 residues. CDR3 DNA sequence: TGTGCCAGTAACCTGGGCAGCGGCTATGGCTACACCTTC. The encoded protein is CASNLGSGYGYTF.

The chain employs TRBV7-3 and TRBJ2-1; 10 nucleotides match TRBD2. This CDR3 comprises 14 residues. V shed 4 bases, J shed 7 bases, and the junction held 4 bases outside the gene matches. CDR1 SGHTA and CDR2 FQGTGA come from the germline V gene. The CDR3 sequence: CASSSVAGGNEQFF. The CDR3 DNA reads TGTGCCAGCAGCTCCGTAGCGGGAGGTAATGAGCAGTTCTTC.

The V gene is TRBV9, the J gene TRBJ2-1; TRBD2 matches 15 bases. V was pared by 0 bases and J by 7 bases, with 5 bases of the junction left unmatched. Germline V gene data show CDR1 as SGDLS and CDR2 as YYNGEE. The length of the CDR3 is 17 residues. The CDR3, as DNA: TGTGCCAGCAGCGTAGGGACTAGCGGGGGGGCGGGTAATGAGCAGTTCTTC. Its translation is CASSVGTSGGAGNEQFF.

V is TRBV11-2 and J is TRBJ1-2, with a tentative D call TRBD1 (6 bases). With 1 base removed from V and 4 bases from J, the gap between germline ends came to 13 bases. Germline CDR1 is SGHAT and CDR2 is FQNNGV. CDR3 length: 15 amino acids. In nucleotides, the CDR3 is TGTGCCAGCAGCTTAGCACAGGGCAAAGGCTATGGCTACACCTTC. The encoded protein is CASSLAQGKGYGYTF.

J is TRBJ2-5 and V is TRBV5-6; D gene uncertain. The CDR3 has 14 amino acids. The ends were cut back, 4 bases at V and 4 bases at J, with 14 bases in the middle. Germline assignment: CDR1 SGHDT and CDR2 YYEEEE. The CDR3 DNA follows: TGTGCCAGCAGCCCCCGTGATGGCGGAGAGACCCAGTACTTC. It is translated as CASSPRDGGETQYF.

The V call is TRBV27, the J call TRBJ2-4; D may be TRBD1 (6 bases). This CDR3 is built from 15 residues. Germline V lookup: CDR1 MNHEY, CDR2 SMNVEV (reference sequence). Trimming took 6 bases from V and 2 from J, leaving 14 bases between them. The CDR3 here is CASSESGQSKNIQYF. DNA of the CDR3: TGTGCCAGCAGCGAAAGCGGACAGTCCAAAAACATTCAGTACTTC.

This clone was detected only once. The CDR3 coding sequence is TGTGCCAGCAGTTATTTCAGCTTTGCAACTAATGAAAAACTGTTTTTT. This gives the protein CASSYFSFATNEKLFF. The chain is built from TRBV6-2 or TRBV6-3 and TRBJ1-4; D unresolved. Germline values: CDR1 MNHEY, CDR2 SVGEGT. V was clipped by 3 bases and J by 0 bases, with 11 bases between them. The CDR3 has 16 residues.

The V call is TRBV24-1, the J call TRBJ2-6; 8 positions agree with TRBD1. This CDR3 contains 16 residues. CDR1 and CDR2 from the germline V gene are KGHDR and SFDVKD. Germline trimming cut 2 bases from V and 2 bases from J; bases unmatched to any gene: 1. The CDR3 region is CATSDSTGAGANVLTF. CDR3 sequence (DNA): TGTGCCACCAGTGATTCGACAGGGGCTGGGGCCAACGTCCTGACTTTC.

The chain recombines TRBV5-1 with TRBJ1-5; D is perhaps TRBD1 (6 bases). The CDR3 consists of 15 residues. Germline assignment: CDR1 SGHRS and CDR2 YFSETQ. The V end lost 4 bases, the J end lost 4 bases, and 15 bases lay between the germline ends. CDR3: CASSKDGGGNQPQHF. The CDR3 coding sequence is TGCGCCAGCAGCAAGGACGGGGGCGGGAATCAGCCCCAGCATTTT.

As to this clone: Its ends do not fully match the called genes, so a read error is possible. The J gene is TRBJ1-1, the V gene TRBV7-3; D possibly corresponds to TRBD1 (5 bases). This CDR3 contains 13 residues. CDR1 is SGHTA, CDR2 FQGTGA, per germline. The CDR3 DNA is TGTGCCAGCAGTTTAAGGGGGAACACTGAAGCTTTCTTT. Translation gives CASSLRGNTEAFF.

The DNA of the CDR3 is TGTGCCAGCAGCCCCCTGCCAGGGATTACGGAGAATGAGCAGTTCTTC. Its protein product is CASSPLPGITENEQFF. This sequence joins TRBV7-3 and TRBJ2-1; D may be TRBD1 (5 bases). V was pared by 5 bases and J by 7 bases, with 21 bases between. Germline values: CDR1 SGHTA, CDR2 FQGTGA. The CDR3 has 16 residues.

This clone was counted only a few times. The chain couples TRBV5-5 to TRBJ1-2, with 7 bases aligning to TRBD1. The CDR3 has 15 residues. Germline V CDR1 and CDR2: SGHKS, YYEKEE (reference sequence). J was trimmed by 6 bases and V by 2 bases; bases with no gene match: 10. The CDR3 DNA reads TGTGCCAGCAGCTTCTGGGAGACAGGGCTCAATGGCTACACCTTC. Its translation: CASSFWETGLNGYTF. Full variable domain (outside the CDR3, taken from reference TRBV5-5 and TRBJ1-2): DAGVTQSPTHLIKTRGQQVTLRCSPISGHKSVSWYQQVLGQGPQFIFQYYEKEERGRGNFPDRFSARQFPNYSSELNVNALLLGDSALYLCASSFWETGLNGYTFGSGTRLTVV.

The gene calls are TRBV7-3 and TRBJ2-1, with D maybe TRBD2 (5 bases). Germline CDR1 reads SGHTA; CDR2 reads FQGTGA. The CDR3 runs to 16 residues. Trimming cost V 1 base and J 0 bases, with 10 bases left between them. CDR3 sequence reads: CASSLMGAASYNEQFF. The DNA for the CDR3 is TGTGCCAGCAGCTTAATGGGAGCGGCCTCCTACAATGAGCAGTTCTTC.

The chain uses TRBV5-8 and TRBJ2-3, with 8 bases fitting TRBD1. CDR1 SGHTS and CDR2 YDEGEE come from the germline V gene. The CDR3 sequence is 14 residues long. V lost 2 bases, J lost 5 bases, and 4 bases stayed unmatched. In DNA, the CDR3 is TGTGCCAGCAGCTTCGGACAGGGAAAAGATACGCAGTATTTT. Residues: CASSFGQGKDTQYF.

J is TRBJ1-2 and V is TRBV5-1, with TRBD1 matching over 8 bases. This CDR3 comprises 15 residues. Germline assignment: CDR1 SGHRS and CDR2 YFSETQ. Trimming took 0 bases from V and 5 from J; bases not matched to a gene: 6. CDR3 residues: CASSLDSRGPYGYTF. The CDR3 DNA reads TGCGCCAGCAGCTTGGATAGCAGGGGGCCTTATGGCTACACCTTC.

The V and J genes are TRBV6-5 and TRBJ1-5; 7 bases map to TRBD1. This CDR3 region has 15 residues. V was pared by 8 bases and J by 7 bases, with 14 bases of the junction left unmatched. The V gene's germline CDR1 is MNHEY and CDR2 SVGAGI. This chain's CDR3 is CASARRQGSRQPQHF. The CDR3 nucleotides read TGTGCCAGCGCCCGGCGACAGGGCAGTAGACAGCCCCAGCATTTT.

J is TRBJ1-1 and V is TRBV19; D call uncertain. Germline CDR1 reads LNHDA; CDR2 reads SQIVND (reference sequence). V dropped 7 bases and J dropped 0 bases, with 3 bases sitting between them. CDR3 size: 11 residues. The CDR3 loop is CASKVNTEAFF. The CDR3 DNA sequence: TGTGCCAGTAAGGTGAACACTGAAGCTTTCTTT.

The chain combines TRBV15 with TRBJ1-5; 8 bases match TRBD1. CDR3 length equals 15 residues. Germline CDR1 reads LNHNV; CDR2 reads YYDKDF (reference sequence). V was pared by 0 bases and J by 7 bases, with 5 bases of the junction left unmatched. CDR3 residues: CATSRDDRGGQPQHF. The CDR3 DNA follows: TGTGCCACCAGCAGAGACGACAGGGGTGGACAGCCCCAGCATTTT. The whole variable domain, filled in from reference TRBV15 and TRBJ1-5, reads DAMVIQNPRYQVTQFGKPVTLSCSQTLNHNVMYWYQQKSSQAPKLLFHYYDKDFNNEADTPDNFQSRRPNTSFCFLDIRSPGLGDTAMYLCATSRDDRGGQPQHFGDGTRLSIL.

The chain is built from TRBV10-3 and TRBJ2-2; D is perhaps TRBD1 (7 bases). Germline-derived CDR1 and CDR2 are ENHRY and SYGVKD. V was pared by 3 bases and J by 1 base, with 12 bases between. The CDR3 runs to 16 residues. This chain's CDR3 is CAISEVRGVNTGELFF. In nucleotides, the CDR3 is TGTGCCATCAGTGAAGTCAGGGGGGTGAACACCGGGGAGCTGTTTTTT.

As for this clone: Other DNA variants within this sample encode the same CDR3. The CDR3, as DNA: TGTGCCAGCTCACCACAGGGCTCTGGAAACACCATATATTTT. Its translation is CASSPQGSGNTIYF. This chain uses TRBV18 with TRBJ1-3; D gene unclear. Germline-derived CDR1 and CDR2 are KGHSH and LQKENI. Between the trimmed V and J ends, which lost 1 base and 0 bases, there was a span of 4 bases. This CDR3 region has 14 residues. Using reference TRBV18 and TRBJ1-3 for the parts outside the CDR3, the full variable domain is NAGVMQNPRHLVRRRGQEARLRCSPMKGHSHVYWYRQLPEEGLKFMVYLQKENIIDESGMPKERFSAEFPKEGPSILRIQQVVRGDSAAYFCASSPQGSGNTIYFGEGSWLTVV.

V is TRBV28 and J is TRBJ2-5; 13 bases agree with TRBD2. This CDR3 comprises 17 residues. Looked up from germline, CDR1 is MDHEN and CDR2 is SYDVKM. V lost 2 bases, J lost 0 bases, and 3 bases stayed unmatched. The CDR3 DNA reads TGTGCCAGCAGTTTAGGACTAGCGGGGGTCTACCAAGAGACCCAGTACTTC. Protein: CASSLGLAGVYQETQYF.

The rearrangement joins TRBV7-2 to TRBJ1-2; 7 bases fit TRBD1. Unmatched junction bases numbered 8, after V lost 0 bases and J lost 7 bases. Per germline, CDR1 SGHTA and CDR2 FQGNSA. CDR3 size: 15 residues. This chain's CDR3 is CASSLAVTDRAGYTF. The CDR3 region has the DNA TGTGCCAGCAGCTTAGCCGTAACCGACAGGGCTGGCTACACCTTC. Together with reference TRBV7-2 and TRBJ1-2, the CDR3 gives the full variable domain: GAGVSQSPSNKVTEKGKDVELRCDPISGHTALYWYRQSLGQGLEFLIYFQGNSAPDKSGLPSDRFSAERTGGSVSTLTIQRTQQEDSAVYLCASSLAVTDRAGYTFGSGTRLTVV.

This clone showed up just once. The chain's CDR3 is CASGDREQFF. The DNA for the CDR3 is TGTGCCAGCGGAGACAGGGAGCAGTTCTTC. The chain has TRBV7-8 and TRBJ2-1; weak D call: TRBD1 (6 bases). This CDR3 is built from 10 residues. V was cut by 8 bases and J by 10 bases, with 9 bases left in between. From germline, CDR1 is SGHVS and CDR2 FQNEAQ.

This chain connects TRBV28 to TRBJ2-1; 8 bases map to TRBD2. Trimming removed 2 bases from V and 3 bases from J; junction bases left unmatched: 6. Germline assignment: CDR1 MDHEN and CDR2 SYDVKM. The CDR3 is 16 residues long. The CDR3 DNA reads TGTGCCAGCAGTTTACCCGGACTAGCCGACTACAATGAGCAGTTCTTC. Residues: CASSLPGLADYNEQFF.

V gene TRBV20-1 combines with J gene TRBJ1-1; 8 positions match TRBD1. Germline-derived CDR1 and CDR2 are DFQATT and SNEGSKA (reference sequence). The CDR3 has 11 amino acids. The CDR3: CRPTGGTEAFF. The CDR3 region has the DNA TGCAGACCTACAGGGGGCACTGAAGCTTTCTTT.

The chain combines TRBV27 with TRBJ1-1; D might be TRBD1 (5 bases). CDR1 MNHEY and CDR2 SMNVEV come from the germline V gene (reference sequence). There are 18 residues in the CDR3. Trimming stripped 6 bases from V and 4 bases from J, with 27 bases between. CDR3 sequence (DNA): TGTGCCAGCAGCCTTATGGTTCCGGGATCCGGGGGAACCACTGAAGCTTTCTTT. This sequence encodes CASSLMVPGSGGTTEAFF.

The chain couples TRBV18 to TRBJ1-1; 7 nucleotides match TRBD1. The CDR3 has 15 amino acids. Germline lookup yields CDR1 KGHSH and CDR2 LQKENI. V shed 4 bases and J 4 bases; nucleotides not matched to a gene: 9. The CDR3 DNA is TGTGCCAGCTCACTGGGGGGCGGGACAGCCACTGAAGCTTTCTTT. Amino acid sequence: CASSLGGGTATEAFF.

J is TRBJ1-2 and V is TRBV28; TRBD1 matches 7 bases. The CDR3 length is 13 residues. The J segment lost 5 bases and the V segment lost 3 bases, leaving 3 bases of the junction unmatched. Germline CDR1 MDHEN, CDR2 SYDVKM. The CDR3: CASSFGDRYGYTF. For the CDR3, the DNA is TGTGCCAGCAGTTTCGGGGACAGATATGGCTACACCTTC.

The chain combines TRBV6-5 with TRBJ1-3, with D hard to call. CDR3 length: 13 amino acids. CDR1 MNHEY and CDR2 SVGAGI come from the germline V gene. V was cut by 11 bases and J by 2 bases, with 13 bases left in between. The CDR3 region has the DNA TGTGCCGCACAGCGTAGGGCTGGAAACACCATATATTTT. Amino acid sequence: CAAQRRAGNTIYF.

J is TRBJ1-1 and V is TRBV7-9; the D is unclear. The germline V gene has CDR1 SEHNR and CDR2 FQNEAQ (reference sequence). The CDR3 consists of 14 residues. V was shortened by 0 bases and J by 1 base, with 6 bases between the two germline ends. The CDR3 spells CASSLASTNTEAFF. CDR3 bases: TGTGCCAGCAGCTTAGCCTCAACGAACACTGAAGCTTTCTTT.

CDR3 sequence (DNA): TGCAGCGTTGACCTCTCTGGGGCCAACGTCCTGACTTTC. It yields the protein CSVDLSGANVLTF. This sequence joins TRBV29-1 and TRBJ2-6; D is unclear. Trimming shortened V by 3 bases and J by 0 bases, and 3 bases separated the two germline ends. The CDR3 length is 13 residues. The V gene's germline CDR1 is SQVTM and CDR2 ANQGSEA. The full variable domain, its missing parts supplied by reference TRBV29-1 and TRBJ2-6, is SAVISQKPSRDICQRGTSLTIQCQVDSQVTMMFWYRQQPGQSLTLIATANQGSEATYESGFVIDKFPISRPNLTFSTLTVSNMSPEDSSIYLCSVDLSGANVLTFGAGSRLTVL.